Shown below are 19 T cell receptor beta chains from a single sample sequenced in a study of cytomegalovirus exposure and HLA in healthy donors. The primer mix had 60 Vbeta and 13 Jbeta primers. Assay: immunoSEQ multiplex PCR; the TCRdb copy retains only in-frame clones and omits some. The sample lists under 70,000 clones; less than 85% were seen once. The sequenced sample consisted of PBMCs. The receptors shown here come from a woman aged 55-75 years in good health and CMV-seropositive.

The CDR3 DNA sequence: TGTGCCAGCAGCTTGGCCCCTCGGGGGGGCGCTGGTCAAGAGACCCAGTACTTC. It yields the protein CASSLAPRGGAGQETQYF. V is TRBV5-5 and J is TRBJ2-5, with 8 positions matching TRBD2. Germline assignment: CDR1 SGHKS and CDR2 YYEKEE (reference sequence). The junction had 12 bases not matched to a gene; V was cut back by 0 bases and J by 2 bases. The CDR3 totals 18 residues.

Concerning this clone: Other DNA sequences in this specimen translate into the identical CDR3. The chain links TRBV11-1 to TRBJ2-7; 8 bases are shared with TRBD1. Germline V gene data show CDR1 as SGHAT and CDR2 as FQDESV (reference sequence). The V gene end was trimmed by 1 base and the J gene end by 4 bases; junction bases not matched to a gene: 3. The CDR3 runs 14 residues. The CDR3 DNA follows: TGTGCCAGCAGCTTAGGGACAGGGTCGTACGAGCAGTACTTC. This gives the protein CASSLGTGSYEQYF.

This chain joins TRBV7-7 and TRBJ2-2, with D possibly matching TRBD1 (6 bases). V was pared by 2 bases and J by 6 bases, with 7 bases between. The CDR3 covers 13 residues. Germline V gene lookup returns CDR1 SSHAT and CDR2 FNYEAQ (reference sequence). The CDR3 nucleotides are TGTGCCAGCAGCTTAACAGGGTCCGGGGAGCTGTTTTTT. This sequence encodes CASSLTGSGELFF.

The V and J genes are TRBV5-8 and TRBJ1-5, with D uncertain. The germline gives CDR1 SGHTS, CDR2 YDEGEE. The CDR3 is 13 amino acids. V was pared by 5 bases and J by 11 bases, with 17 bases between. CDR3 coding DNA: TGTGCCAGCAGGTCAAGGCTCCGAGGGTCCCAGCATTTT. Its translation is CASRSRLRGSQHF.

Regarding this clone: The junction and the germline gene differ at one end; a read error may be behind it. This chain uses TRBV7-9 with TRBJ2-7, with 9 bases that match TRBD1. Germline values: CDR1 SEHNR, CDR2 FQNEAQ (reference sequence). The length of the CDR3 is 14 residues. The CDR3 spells CSSSNGQGYYEQYF. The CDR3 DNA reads TGTTCCAGCAGCAACGGACAGGGGTACTACGAGCAGTACTTC.

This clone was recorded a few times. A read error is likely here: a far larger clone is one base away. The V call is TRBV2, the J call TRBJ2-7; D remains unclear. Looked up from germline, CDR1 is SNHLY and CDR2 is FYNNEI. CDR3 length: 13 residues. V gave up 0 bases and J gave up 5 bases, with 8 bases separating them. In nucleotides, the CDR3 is TGTGCCAGCAGTGAAGCTGTATCCGACGAGCAGTACTTC. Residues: CASSEAVSDEQYF.

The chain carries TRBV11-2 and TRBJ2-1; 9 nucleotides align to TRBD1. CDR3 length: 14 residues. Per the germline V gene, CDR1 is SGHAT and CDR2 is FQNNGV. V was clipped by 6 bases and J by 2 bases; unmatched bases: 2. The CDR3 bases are TGTGCCAGCAGGGGACAGGGAGCCTACAATGAGCAGTTCTTC. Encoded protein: CASRGQGAYNEQFF. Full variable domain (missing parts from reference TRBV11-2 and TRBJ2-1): EAGVAQSPRYKIIEKRQSVAFWCNPISGHATLYWYQQILGQGPKLLIQFQNNGVVDDSQLPKDRFSAERLKGVDSTLKIQPAKLEDSAVYLCASRGQGAYNEQFFGPGTRLTVL.

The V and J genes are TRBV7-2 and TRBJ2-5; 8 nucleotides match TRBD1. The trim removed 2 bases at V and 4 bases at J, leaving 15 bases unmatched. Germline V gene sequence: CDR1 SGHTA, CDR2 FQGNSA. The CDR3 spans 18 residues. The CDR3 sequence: CASSLHSTIGQGIETQYF. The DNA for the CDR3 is TGTGCCAGCAGCTTACATTCGACCATTGGACAGGGTATAGAGACCCAGTACTTC.

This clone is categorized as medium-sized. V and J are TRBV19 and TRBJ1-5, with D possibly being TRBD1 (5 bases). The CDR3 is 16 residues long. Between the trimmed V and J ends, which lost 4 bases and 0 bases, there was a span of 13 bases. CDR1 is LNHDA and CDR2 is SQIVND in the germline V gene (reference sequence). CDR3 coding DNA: TGTGCCAGTAGTAAGGGGTCAGCGTATAGCAATCAGCCCCAGCATTTT. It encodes CASSKGSAYSNQPQHF.

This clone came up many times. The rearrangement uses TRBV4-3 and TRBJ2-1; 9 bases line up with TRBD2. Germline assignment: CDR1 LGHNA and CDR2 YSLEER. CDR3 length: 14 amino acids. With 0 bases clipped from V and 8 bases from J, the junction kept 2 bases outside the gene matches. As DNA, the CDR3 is TGCGCCAGCAGCCAAGACGGGACTAGCTATGAGCAGTTCTTC. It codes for CASSQDGTSYEQFF.

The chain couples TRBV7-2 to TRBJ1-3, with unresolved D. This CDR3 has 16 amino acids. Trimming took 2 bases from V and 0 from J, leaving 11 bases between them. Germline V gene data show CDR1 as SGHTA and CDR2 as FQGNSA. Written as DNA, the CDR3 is TGTGCCAGCAGCTTAATATCTCCTAACTCTGGAAACACCATATATTTT. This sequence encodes CASSLISPNSGNTIYF.

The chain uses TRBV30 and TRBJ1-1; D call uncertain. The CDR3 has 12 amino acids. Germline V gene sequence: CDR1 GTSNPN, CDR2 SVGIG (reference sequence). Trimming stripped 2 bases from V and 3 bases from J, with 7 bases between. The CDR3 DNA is TGTGCCTGGAGTCGCGGGGACACTGAAGCTTTCTTT. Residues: CAWSRGDTEAFF.

CDR3 residues: CASSLGQGSRGYTF. In DNA, the CDR3 is TGTGCCAGCAGCTTGGGACAGGGGAGTCGCGGCTACACCTTC. The V call is TRBV5-8, the J call TRBJ1-2; 8 bases align to TRBD1. With 0 bases clipped from V and 8 bases from J, the junction kept 6 bases outside the gene matches. The CDR3 loop spans 14 amino acids. Germline V gives CDR1 SGHTS, CDR2 YDEGEE.

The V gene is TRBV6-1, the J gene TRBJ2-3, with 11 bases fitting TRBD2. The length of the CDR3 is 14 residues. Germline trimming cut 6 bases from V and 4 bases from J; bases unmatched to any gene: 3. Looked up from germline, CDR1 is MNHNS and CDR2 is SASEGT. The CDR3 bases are TGTGCCAGCAGGGTAGCGGGGGGGGCAGATACGCAGTATTTT. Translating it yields CASRVAGGADTQYF.

CDR3 sequence: CASSERGVNTEAFF. In DNA form, the CDR3 reads TGTGCCAGCAGTGAAAGAGGAGTGAACACTGAAGCTTTCTTT. V is TRBV6-1 and J is TRBJ1-1; no clear D. The germline V and J ends were trimmed by 2 bases and 0 bases, with 7 bases remaining between them. CDR1 MNHNS and CDR2 SASEGT come from the germline V gene. The CDR3 length is 14 residues.

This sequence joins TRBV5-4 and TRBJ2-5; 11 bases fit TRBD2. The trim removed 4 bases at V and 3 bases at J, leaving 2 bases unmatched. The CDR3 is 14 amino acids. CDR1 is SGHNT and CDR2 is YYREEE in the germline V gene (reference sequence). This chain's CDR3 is CASSNSGGEETQYF. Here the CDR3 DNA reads TGTGCCAGCAGCAATAGCGGGGGGGAAGAGACCCAGTACTTC. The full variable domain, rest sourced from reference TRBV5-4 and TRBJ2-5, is ETGVTQSPTHLIKTRGQQVTLRCSSQSGHNTVSWYQQALGQGPQFIFQYYREEENGRGNFPPRFSGLQFPNYSSELNVNALELDDSALYLCASSNSGGEETQYFGPGTRLLVL.

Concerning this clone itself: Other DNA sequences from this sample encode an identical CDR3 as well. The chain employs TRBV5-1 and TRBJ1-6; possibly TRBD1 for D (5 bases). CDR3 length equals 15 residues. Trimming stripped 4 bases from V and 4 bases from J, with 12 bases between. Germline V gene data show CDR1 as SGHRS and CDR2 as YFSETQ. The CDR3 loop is CASSRQDTYNSPLHF. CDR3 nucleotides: TGCGCCAGCAGCAGGCAGGACACTTATAATTCACCCCTCCACTTT.

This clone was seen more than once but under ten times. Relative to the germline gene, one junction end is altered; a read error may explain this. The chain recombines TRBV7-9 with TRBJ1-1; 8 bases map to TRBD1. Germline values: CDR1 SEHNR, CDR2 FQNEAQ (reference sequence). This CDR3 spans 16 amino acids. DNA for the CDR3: TGTTCCAGCAGCAATCGTAACAGGGGGGAGAGCACTGAAGCTTTCTTT. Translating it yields CSSSNRNRGESTEAFF.

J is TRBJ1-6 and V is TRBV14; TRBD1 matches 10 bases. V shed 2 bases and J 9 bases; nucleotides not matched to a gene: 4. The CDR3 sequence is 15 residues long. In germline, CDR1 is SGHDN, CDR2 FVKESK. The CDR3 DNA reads TGTGCCAGCAGCCAACAGGGACAGGGGCTTTCACCCCTCCACTTT. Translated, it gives CASSQQGQGLSPLHF.